The rows below give T cell receptor beta chains drawn from one sample of a study of OX40 agonist ivuxolimab in advanced cancers. Profiled with immunoSEQ multiplex PCR; TCRdb holds only in-frame clones, not every one. The table includes 45,000 to 60,000 clones, 70% to 80% detected once. Sequencing used CD4+ or CD8+ T cells sorted from blood, obtained in a trial of the OX40 agonist ivuxolimab. Receptors were obtained from an adult with an advanced solid tumor such as melanoma, head and neck, liver or kidney cancer. Both conserved end residues are part of each CDR3. D genes are given only for firm matches. A row's size may be missing; if present it is once, few, many or a size class.

size: .
V: TRBV2
J: TRBJ1-5
D: TRBD1
DNA: TGTGCCAGCAGTGTTGGACAGGGCCCTAATCAGCCCCAGCATTTT
CDR3: CASSVGQGPNQPQHF

size: .
V: TRBV25-1
J: TRBJ2-7
D: TRBD1
DNA: TGTGCCAGCAGTCCTCGTACGGGACAGAACTACGAGCAGTACTTC
CDR3: CASSPRTGQNYEQYF

size: .
V: TRBV11-2
J: TRBJ2-5
D: .
DNA: TGTGCCAGCAGCCCGGGCCTGAGGGAAGAGACCCAGTACTTC
CDR3: CASSPGLREETQYF

size: .
V: TRBV30
J: TRBJ1-2
D: .
DNA: TGTGCCTGGAGTAAACTGAGCCGGGGGAAGGATGGCTACACCTTC
CDR3: CAWSKLSRGKDGYTF

size: .
V: TRBV7-2
J: TRBJ2-4
D: TRBD1
DNA: TGTGCCAGCAGCCCTGGGACAGGGTTGAAAAACATTCAGTACTTC
CDR3: CASSPGTGLKNIQYF

size: .
V: TRBV9
J: TRBJ2-2
D: TRBD1
DNA: TGTGCCAGCAGCCCTAAGGGGGCGCGAACCGGGGAGCTGTTTTTT
CDR3: CASSPKGARTGELFF

size: .
V: TRBV7-9
J: TRBJ2-1
D: .
DNA: TGTGCCAGCAGCTTACAGGGGCGCCACAATGAGCAGTTCTTC
CDR3: CASSLQGRHNEQFF

size: .
V: TRBV7-2
J: TRBJ2-2
D: .
DNA: TGTGCCACCAAGGAGCTCCGCACCGGGGAGCTGTTTTTT
CDR3: CATKELRTGELFF

size: .
V: TRBV7-2
J: TRBJ1-1
D: .
DNA: TGTGCCAGCAGCCCCTTTGGCCGGAACGCTTTCTTT
CDR3: CASSPFGRNAFF

size: .
V: TRBV5-1
J: TRBJ2-7
D: .
DNA: TGCGCCAGCAGCTTGGTTGGGGGCAACGAGCAGTACTTC
CDR3: CASSLVGGNEQYF

size: .
V: TRBV27
J: TRBJ1-2
D: .
DNA: TGTGCCAGCAGTTCACAGGTAGCTAACTATGGCTACACCTTC
CDR3: CASSSQVANYGYTF

size: once
V: TRBV14
J: TRBJ1-1
D: TRBD1
DNA: TGTGCCAGCAGCCAGCAGGGGGTTTGGACTGAAGCTTTCTTT
CDR3: CASSQQGVWTEAFF

size: .
V: TRBV18
J: TRBJ1-2
D: .
DNA: TGTGCCAGCTCACCATCTCCGGGGGAAAACTATGGCTACACCTTC
CDR3: CASSPSPGENYGYTF

size: .
V: TRBV4-3
J: TRBJ2-5
D: .
DNA: TGCGCCAGCAGCCAAGTCCCGGGGCGAGAGACCCAGTACTTC
CDR3: CASSQVPGRETQYF

size: .
V: TRBV18
J: TRBJ2-1
D: .
DNA: TGTGCCAGCTCACTCTCCGATGCCATCCACAATGAGCAGTTCTTC
CDR3: CASSLSDAIHNEQFF

size: .
V: TRBV19
J: TRBJ1-2
D: .
DNA: TGTGCCAGTAGTGGCGGGCAAATCAACTATGGCTACACCTTC
CDR3: CASSGGQINYGYTF

size: .
V: TRBV5-5
J: TRBJ1-1
D: TRBD1
DNA: TGTGCCAGCAGCCCGCTGGACAGGTTAACCCCCTTGGCTTTCTTT
CDR3: CASSPLDRLTPLAFF

size: .
V: TRBV23-1
J: TRBJ1-1
D: .
DNA: TGCGCCAGCAGTCATAAAAGCCCTGAAGCTTTCTTT
CDR3: CASSHKSPEAFF

size: .
V: TRBV19
J: TRBJ1-2
D: TRBD1
DNA: TGTGCCAGTAGTAGGTACGGACAGGATCATGGCTACACCTTC
CDR3: CASSRYGQDHGYTF

size: .
V: TRBV6-4
J: TRBJ2-2
D: .
DNA: TGTGCCAGACACAATATCACAGGGACCGGGGAGCTGTTTTTT
CDR3: CARHNITGTGELFF

size: .
V: TRBV10-3
J: TRBJ1-1
D: .
DNA: TGTGCCATCAGTGAGTCCGGGGCAGAGAACACTGAAGCTTTCTTT
CDR3: CAISESGAENTEAFF

size: .
V: TRBV12-5
J: TRBJ2-3
D: TRBD2
DNA: TGTGCTAGTGGTTTGAAGACTAGCGGAAGTAGCACAGATACGCAGTATTTT
CDR3: CASGLKTSGSSTDTQYF

size: .
V: TRBV6-1
J: TRBJ2-5
D: .
DNA: TGTGCCAGCAGTGAGGGAGGTTGGGAGACCCAGTACTTC
CDR3: CASSEGGWETQYF

size: .
V: TRBV6-6
J: TRBJ1-5
D: .
DNA: TGTGCCAGCGGGACTGGAGGAGGTAGTCAGCCCCAGCATTTT
CDR3: CASGTGGGSQPQHF

size: few
V: TRBV30
J: TRBJ2-7
D: .
DNA: TGTGCCTGGAGGGGACCCGGGGGCTACGAGCAGTACTTC
CDR3: CAWRGPGGYEQYF

size: .
V: TRBV5-6
J: TRBJ1-4
D: .
DNA: TGTGCCAGCAGCTTGGGGGGAAGGGTTGAAAAACTGTTTTTT
CDR3: CASSLGGRVEKLFF

size: few
V: TRBV7-6
J: TRBJ2-5
D: .
DNA: TGTGCCAGCAGCCGAGGGCGGCAAGAGACCCAGTACTTC
CDR3: CASSRGRQETQYF

size: .
V: TRBV4-3
J: TRBJ1-6
D: .
DNA: TGCGCCAGCAGCCAGTCGGCCGACTACTATAATTCACCCCTCCACTTT
CDR3: CASSQSADYYNSPLHF

size: .
V: TRBV30
J: TRBJ1-1
D: .
DNA: TGTGCCTGGAGTTCGATTGGCCGGAGGAGCGAAGCTTTCTTT
CDR3: CAWSSIGRRSEAFF

size: .
V: TRBV18
J: TRBJ2-1
D: TRBD2
DNA: TGTGCCAGCTCCCCTAACTCACAGCGGGGGGATGAGCAGTTCTTC
CDR3: CASSPNSQRGDEQFF

size: once
V: TRBV6-5
J: TRBJ2-5
D: .
DNA: TGTGCCAGCAGTTACATGTCCCCCACCCAAGAGACCCAGTACTTC
CDR3: CASSYMSPTQETQYF

size: .
V: TRBV4-3
J: TRBJ2-6
D: .
DNA: TGCGCCAGCAGCCAAGATGGGGGCTTTGGGGCCAACGTCCTGACTTTC
CDR3: CASSQDGGFGANVLTF

size: .
V: TRBV6-5
J: TRBJ1-1
D: .
DNA: TGTGCCAGCAGTAAGGACAGCAGACCGTCTGAAGCTTTCTTT
CDR3: CASSKDSRPSEAFF

size: .
V: TRBV7-6
J: TRBJ1-6
D: TRBD1
DNA: TGTGCCAGCAGCGCCCCAGGGGGGGGTTCACCCCTCCACTTT
CDR3: CASSAPGGGSPLHF

size: once
V: TRBV28
J: TRBJ2-7
D: TRBD1
DNA: TGTGCCAGCAGTTTAGCCGGGACAGGTGGGCAGCAGTACTTC
CDR3: CASSLAGTGGQQYF

size: .
V: TRBV9
J: TRBJ2-1
D: TRBD2
DNA: TGTGCCAGCAGCGTAGCCCCGGGACTAAGCTACAATGAGCAGTTCTTC
CDR3: CASSVAPGLSYNEQFF

size: .
V: TRBV7-8
J: TRBJ2-7
D: .
DNA: TGTGCCAGCAGCCCGGCCGCCTCCCCGAGTTTTCTCGACTACGAGCAGTACTTC
CDR3: CASSPAASPSFLDYEQYF

size: .
V: TRBV18
J: TRBJ2-7
D: TRBD1
DNA: TGTGCCAGCTCACCCCGTCGGGACAGGGGCCCCTACGAGCAGTACTTC
CDR3: CASSPRRDRGPYEQYF

size: .
V: TRBV6-5
J: TRBJ1-2
D: TRBD1
DNA: TGTGCCAGCAGTTACTACACCGGACAGGCGAGCACCTTC
CDR3: CASSYYTGQASTF

size: .
V: TRBV5-4
J: TRBJ2-1
D: TRBD2
DNA: TGTGCCAGCAGCCCGGATGGGGGACTAGCGGGGATTAATGAGCAGTTCTTC
CDR3: CASSPDGGLAGINEQFF

size: .
V: TRBV7-6
J: TRBJ1-4
D: TRBD1
DNA: TGTGCCAGCAGCTTAGCGCAGGGGGGTAATGAAAAACTGTTTTTT
CDR3: CASSLAQGGNEKLFF

size: .
V: TRBV19
J: TRBJ2-5
D: TRBD2
DNA: TGTGCCAGTTCTAGCGGGGGGGTTCAAGAGACCCAGTACTTC
CDR3: CASSSGGVQETQYF

size: .
V: TRBV7-9
J: TRBJ2-7
D: TRBD1
DNA: TGTGCCAGCAGCGGGACAGCCACCTACGAGCAGTACTTC
CDR3: CASSGTATYEQYF

size: .
V: TRBV12-5
J: TRBJ2-1
D: TRBD2
DNA: TGTGCTAGTGGTTTCTGGACTAGCGGGAGTGTTGCCTACAATGAGCAGTTCTTC
CDR3: CASGFWTSGSVAYNEQFF

size: .
V: TRBV5-6
J: TRBJ1-4
D: TRBD1
DNA: TGTGCCAGCAGCCGGGACAGGGGTTACGAAAAACTGTTTTTT
CDR3: CASSRDRGYEKLFF